This TCR beta chain emerged from a study of T cells in Graves' hyperthyroidism and ophthalmopathy. Looking at the study overall: The authors collected peripheral blood at initial diagnosis, before any treatment.

Patients counted as stable if ophthalmopathy did not develop within 18 months. In its sample, this clonotype was seen many times. RNA transcripts gave rise to amplified TCR beta CDR3 regions. During a first-round RT-PCR of the TCR CDR3, the HTBI primer set was used. TCRdb re-called the multiplex PCR reads with MiXCR, one entry per CDR3 protein. This repertoire shows approximately 520,000 distinct CDR3 sequences, more than 20% found once; its top ten account for less than 30%. After removal of 3 bases from V and 5 bases from J, the junction contained 11 bases not matched to a gene. The CDR3 loop spans 17 amino acids. Germline lookup yields CDR1 SGHAT and CDR2 FQNNGV.

Source material: blood. The rearrangement links TRBV11-2 to TRBJ2-2; 8 bases are shared with TRBD1. The TCR originated in a man aged 18 to 29 with Graves' hyperthyroidism. The CDR3 is CASSFRPRGPGTGELFF. DNA of the CDR3: TGTGCCAGCAGCTTCCGTCCCAGGGGGCCAGGGACCGGGGAGCTGTTTTTT. Supplemented by reference TRBV11-2 and TRBJ2-2, the full variable domain reads EAGVAQSPRYKIIEKRQSVAFWCNPISGHATLYWYQQILGQGPKLLIQFQNNGVVDDSQLPKDRFSAERLKGVDSTLKIQPAKLEDSAVYLCASSFRPRGPGTGELFFGEGSRLTVL.